The clone carrying this T cell receptor beta chain came up many times. The antigen remains undetermined. Using RNA transcripts as the source, TCR beta CDR3 regions were amplified. First-round RT-PCR of the TCR CDR3 relied on the HTBI primer set. TCRdb re-called the multiplex PCR reads through MiXCR, storing one row per CDR3 protein. The data contain nearly 600,000 distinct CDR3 sequences, approximately 15% of them singletons. The study based diagnoses on clinical symptoms, serum thyroxine and TRAb, thyroid ultrasound and orbital computed tomography. The CDR3 is 13 residues long. CDR1 and CDR2 from the germline V gene are SEHNR and FQNEAQ (reference sequence). Trimming left V 3 bases short and J 7 bases short, with 12 bases between. The record originates from a study of T cells in Graves' hyperthyroidism and ophthalmopathy. Overall study results and limits: Most expanded thyroid clonotypes above 0.001 recurred in blood. Ophthalmopathy, which appeared later, was predicted by the model a median 6.5 months before onset.

The sequencing sample was made of blood. The V and J genes are TRBV7-9 and TRBJ1-1, with unresolved D. The source is a woman aged 18-29 years with Graves' ophthalmopathy. The DNA for the CDR3 is TGTGCCAGCAGCTTCCTAGGATATGATGAAGCTTTCTTT. Translation gives CASSFLGYDEAFF.